This passage covers 31 T cell receptor beta chains from one sample sequenced in a study of shared clonotypes between healthy human individuals. Produced via immunoSEQ multiplex PCR; TCRdb's table is partial and in-frame only. The table has roughly 2 million clones, about 95% seen once. Terminally differentiated effector memory CD45RA+ cells were excluded by CCR7 positive selection of CD45RO-negative cells. Sequenced input: naive CD8+ T cells sorted from blood. The origin of the receptors is a young man in good health.

The CDR3 region has the DNA TGCGCCAGCAGCCTAGGTTCAGGTGGCAATCAGCCCCAGCATTTT. Its translation is CASSLGSGGNQPQHF. This chain links TRBV4-1 with TRBJ1-5, with D unclear. The CDR3 contains 15 residues. V was cut by 4 bases and J by 2 bases, with 12 bases left in between. Germline CDR1 MGHRA, CDR2 YSYEKL.

The chain joins TRBV6-4 to TRBJ2-1; 10 bases fit TRBD2. The CDR3 has 18 residues. Germline V gene sequence: CDR1 MRHNA, CDR2 SNTAGT. CDR3 loop: CALDRVAGGRSSYNEQFF. The CDR3 DNA follows: TGTGCTCTAGACCGGGTAGCGGGGGGCCGAAGCTCCTACAATGAGCAGTTCTTC.

Worth noting for this clone: Other DNA sequences of this sample code for an identical CDR3. CDR3 sequence: CASSLAGNTEAFF. As DNA, the CDR3 is TGTGCCAGCAGCTTGGCCGGGAACACTGAAGCTTTCTTT. This chain joins TRBV5-4 and TRBJ1-1; no definite D call. V was pared by 0 bases and J by 1 base, with 4 bases between. The V gene's germline CDR1 is SGHNT and CDR2 YYREEE (reference sequence). The CDR3 sequence is 13 residues long.

This chain uses TRBV25-1 with TRBJ2-5; D is undetermined. CDR1 and CDR2 (germline): MGHDK, SYGVNS. There are 14 residues in the CDR3. V gave up 1 base and J gave up 5 bases, with 11 bases separating them. DNA of the CDR3: TGTGCCAGCAGTGAATCTGGGCTGGGGGAGACCCAGTACTTC. Translated: CASSESGLGETQYF. The full variable domain, its missing parts supplied by reference TRBV25-1 and TRBJ2-5, is EADIYQTPRYLVIGTGKKITLECSQTMGHDKMYWYQQDPGMELHLIHYSYGVNSTEKGDLSSESTVSRIRTEHFPLTLESARPSHTSQYLCASSESGLGETQYFGPGTRLLVL.

The chain joins TRBV28 to TRBJ1-1, with TRBD1 as a possible D gene (5 bases). V was pared by 3 bases and J by 12 bases, with 20 bases between. CDR1 and CDR2 (germline): MDHEN, SYDVKM. The CDR3 sequence is 14 residues long. This CDR3 is CASSLWKGIEETFF. CDR3 bases: TGTGCCAGCAGTTTGTGGAAGGGGATAGAGGAGACTTTCTTT. Looking up the rest from reference TRBV28 and TRBJ1-1 gives the full variable domain: DVKVTQSSRYLVKRTGEKVFLECVQDMDHENMFWYRQDPGLGLRLIYFSYDVKMKEKGDIPEGYSVSREKKERFSLILESASTNQTSMYLCASSLWKGIEETFFGQGTRLTVV.

The chain recombines TRBV5-6 with TRBJ1-1, with D perhaps TRBD1 (6 bases). The CDR3 has 13 residues. Germline V gene data show CDR1 as SGHDT and CDR2 as YYEEEE. V was clipped by 6 bases and J by 2 bases, with 11 bases between them. The CDR3 protein is CASNPTGNTEAFF. CDR3 nucleotide sequence: TGTGCCAGCAACCCGACAGGAAACACTGAAGCTTTCTTT.

The J gene is TRBJ1-5, the V gene TRBV28; D is undetermined. Germline CDR1 MDHEN, CDR2 SYDVKM. This CDR3 region has 14 residues. Trimming took off 7 bases at V and 6 bases at J, with 16 bases between the two ends. The CDR3: CASTRFSPGQPQHF. DNA of the CDR3: TGTGCCAGCACCCGGTTCTCGCCGGGTCAGCCCCAGCATTTT.

The chain recombines TRBV7-2 with TRBJ2-3; no clear D gene. The CDR3 runs 16 residues. Trimming took 1 base from V and 2 from J, leaving 13 bases between them. The germline V gene encodes CDR1 SGHTA and CDR2 FQGNSA. CDR3 bases: TGTGCCAGCAGCTTAGTCGACTCAGACATCACAGATACGCAGTATTTT. Translating gives CASSLVDSDITDTQYF.

This clone came up once. This may stem from a read error, because a much larger clone lies one nucleotide away. CDR3 nucleotides: TGTGCCAGCAGCGTAGGGAGGAGCACAGATACGCAGTATTTT. Translated: CASSVGRSTDTQYF. The chain carries TRBV9 and TRBJ2-3, with D possibly being TRBD2 (5 bases). Trimming removed 0 bases at V and 0 bases at J, with 5 bases between. The CDR3 extends over 14 amino acids. Per germline, CDR1 SGDLS and CDR2 YYNGEE.

The V gene is TRBV7-9, the J gene TRBJ1-6; maybe TRBD1 (5 bases). The length of the CDR3 is 14 residues. V lost 2 bases and J lost 8, with 10 bases in between. Germline V gene lookup returns CDR1 SEHNR and CDR2 FQNEAQ (reference sequence). The CDR3 nucleotides are TGTGCCAGCAGCTTACGAGTAGGGGATTCACCCCTCCACTTT. This sequence encodes CASSLRVGDSPLHF.

This clone was found once. This chain uses TRBV5-4 with TRBJ1-2; D is undetermined. CDR3 length: 18 amino acids. Per the germline V gene, CDR1 is SGHNT and CDR2 is YYREEE (reference sequence). V was pared by 3 bases and J by 6 bases, with 27 bases between. CDR3 in amino acids: CASSSNRAAVPAQDGYTF. For the CDR3, the DNA is TGTGCCAGCAGCTCAAACAGAGCTGCCGTCCCCGCCCAGGATGGCTACACCTTC. Full variable domain (remainder filled in from reference TRBV5-4 and TRBJ1-2): ETGVTQSPTHLIKTRGQQVTLRCSSQSGHNTVSWYQQALGQGPQFIFQYYREEENGRGNFPPRFSGLQFPNYSSELNVNALELDDSALYLCASSSNRAAVPAQDGYTFGSGTRLTVV.

The chain recombines TRBV19 with TRBJ2-3; D call uncertain. Per the germline V gene, CDR1 is LNHDA and CDR2 is SQIVND (reference sequence). The CDR3 sequence is 13 residues long. Trimming removed 8 bases from V and 0 bases from J, with 9 bases in between. This CDR3 is CASGITSTDTQYF. The CDR3 DNA reads TGTGCCAGTGGGATTACTAGCACAGATACGCAGTATTTT.

J is TRBJ1-1 and V is TRBV4-3; the D is unclear. V was shortened by 0 bases and J by 7 bases, with 15 bases between the two germline ends. The CDR3 is made up of 15 amino acids. Germline V gene lookup returns CDR1 LGHNA and CDR2 YSLEER. CDR3 DNA: TGCGCCAGCAGCCAAGATCATGAGGCGGCAGTTGAAGCTTTCTTT. Residues: CASSQDHEAAVEAFF.

The gene calls are TRBV6-6 and TRBJ2-7; no clear D. The CDR3 contains 15 residues. From germline, CDR1 is MNHNY and CDR2 SVGAGI (reference sequence). The germline V and J ends were trimmed by 1 base and 0 bases, with 10 bases remaining between them. The CDR3 is CASSYYGDGSYEQYF. In DNA, the CDR3 is TGTGCCAGCAGTTACTACGGAGACGGCTCCTACGAGCAGTACTTC.

This clone was seen only once. CDR3 amino acids: CASSGPGTGESNQPQHF. CDR3 bases: TGCGCCAGCAGTGGGCCAGGGACAGGGGAAAGCAATCAGCCCCAGCATTTT. This chain joins TRBV10-2 and TRBJ1-5, with 10 nucleotides matching TRBD1. Germline CDR1 is WSHSY and CDR2 is SAAADI. With 4 bases clipped from V and 1 base from J, the junction kept 7 bases outside the gene matches. The CDR3 length is 17 residues.

This clone was counted a single time. This chain uses TRBV28 with TRBJ1-5, with 8 bases aligning to TRBD1. J gave up 3 bases and V 4 bases, and 5 bases lay outside the gene matches. Germline assignment: CDR1 MDHEN and CDR2 SYDVKM. The CDR3 is 15 residues long. The CDR3 protein is CASSSTGEANQPQHF. The CDR3, as DNA: TGTGCCAGCAGTTCGACAGGGGAGGCCAATCAGCCCCAGCATTTT.

The CDR3 loop reads CASSLDLLIRETGELFF. CDR3 nucleotide sequence: TGTGCCAGCAGCTTAGATCTTTTGATTAGGGAAACCGGGGAGCTGTTTTTT. The chain has TRBV11-2 and TRBJ2-2, with unresolved D. CDR3 length: 17 residues. Germline V gene lookup returns CDR1 SGHAT and CDR2 FQNNGV. The ends were cut back, 0 bases at V and 5 bases at J, with 16 bases in the middle.

The chain links TRBV18 to TRBJ1-6, with TRBD1 identical over 8 bases. V was clipped by 5 bases and J by 7 bases; unmatched bases: 13. In germline, CDR1 is KGHSH, CDR2 LQKENI. The CDR3 spans 17 residues. The CDR3, as DNA: TGTGCCAGCTCATCCCCAGGACAGGGAGGAGAAAATTCACCCCTCCACTTT. It encodes CASSSPGQGGENSPLHF.

This chain uses TRBV7-9 with TRBJ1-2, with 8 nucleotides matching TRBD1. V was pared by 3 bases and J by 4 bases, with 7 bases of the junction left unmatched. Germline V lookup: CDR1 SEHNR, CDR2 FQNEAQ (reference sequence). There are 15 residues in the CDR3. The CDR3 DNA reads TGTGCCAGCAGCTTCGCAGGGGGCGAGGGCTATGGCTACACCTTC. This gives the protein CASSFAGGEGYGYTF.

Comments on this clone: Distinct nucleotide sequences in the sample also encode this CDR3. The chain employs TRBV27 and TRBJ2-3; 9 nucleotides align to TRBD2. The ends lost 5 bases at V and 0 bases at J; junction bases unmatched: 3. This CDR3 spans 15 amino acids. Per the germline V gene, CDR1 is MNHEY and CDR2 is SMNVEV (reference sequence). The CDR3 sequence: CASSPLAGSTDTQYF. The CDR3, as DNA: TGTGCCAGCAGTCCCCTAGCGGGGAGCACAGATACGCAGTATTTT.

This clone showed up just a few times. The chain employs TRBV27 and TRBJ1-6; D uncertain. The germline V and J ends were trimmed by 0 bases and 0 bases, with 9 bases remaining between them. The CDR3 totals 17 residues. Germline V lookup: CDR1 MNHEY, CDR2 SMNVEV (reference sequence). The CDR3 DNA reads TGTGCCAGCAGTTTATCCCCGACCGTCTCCTATAATTCACCCCTCCACTTT. This codes for CASSLSPTVSYNSPLHF.

The chain links TRBV5-1 to TRBJ2-7, with D possibly being TRBD2 (6 bases). Germline lookup yields CDR1 SGHRS and CDR2 YFSETQ. Trimming removed 7 bases from V and 4 bases from J, with 15 bases in between. The CDR3 consists of 13 residues. The CDR3 DNA reads TGCGCCAGCTGCCTCGGGAGCGGGTACGAGCAGTACTTC. Amino acid sequence: CASCLGSGYEQYF.

The chain couples TRBV27 to TRBJ1-2, with a weak D call TRBD1 (5 bases). V was shortened by 8 bases and J by 8 bases, with 18 bases between the two germline ends. The germline CDR1 and CDR2 sequences are MNHEY and SMNVEV (reference sequence). CDR3 size: 13 residues. The CDR3 DNA is TGTGCCAGCCGCCCTGGGGGGTCGGGCGGCTACACCTTC. Protein: CASRPGGSGGYTF.

This chain joins TRBV6-5 and TRBJ1-6; D is undetermined. This CDR3 has 14 amino acids. Germline V CDR1 and CDR2: MNHEY, SVGAGI. V gave up 0 bases and J gave up 7 bases, with 7 bases separating them. This chain's CDR3 is CASSYSLGNSPLHF. The CDR3 bases are TGTGCCAGCAGTTACTCTTTGGGAAATTCACCCCTCCACTTT.

This clone was seen only a few times. Other DNA sequences in this specimen translate into the identical CDR3. The V and J genes are TRBV9 and TRBJ2-7, with 13 positions matching TRBD2. V trimming: 2 bases; J trimming: 2 bases; junction bases outside the gene matches: 1. The length of the CDR3 is 15 residues. The V gene's germline CDR1 is SGDLS and CDR2 YYNGEE. In DNA form, the CDR3 reads TGTGCCAGCAGCGTGGGGACTAGCGGGACCTACGAGCAGTACTTC. The encoded protein is CASSVGTSGTYEQYF.

The CDR3 loop is CAIFPRGADTQYF. For the CDR3, the DNA is TGTGCCATCTTCCCACGGGGCGCAGATACGCAGTATTTT. The rearrangement links TRBV6-4 to TRBJ2-3; D could derive from TRBD1 or TRBD2 (5 bases each). CDR1 is MRHNA and CDR2 is SNTAGT in the germline V gene. Between the trimmed V and J ends, which lost 10 bases and 4 bases, there was a span of 15 bases. This CDR3 spans 13 amino acids.

A note on this clone: This same CDR3 is encoded by further DNA sequences in the sample. This chain joins TRBV28 and TRBJ2-6; D uncertain. This CDR3 comprises 15 residues. Germline loops: CDR1 MDHEN, CDR2 SYDVKM. Trimming removed 2 bases at V and 0 bases at J, with 5 bases between. CDR3 region: CASSLGISGANVLTF. The CDR3 coding sequence is TGTGCCAGCAGTTTAGGGATCTCTGGGGCCAACGTCCTGACTTTC.

This chain joins TRBV11-2 and TRBJ2-1, with TRBD2 identical over 9 bases. This CDR3 has 15 amino acids. The junction had 7 bases not matched to a gene; V was cut back by 2 bases and J by 8 bases. Germline CDR1 and CDR2: SGHAT and FQNNGV. CDR3 sequence reads: CASSLFFSGGDEQFF. CDR3 nucleotides: TGTGCCAGCAGCTTATTTTTTAGCGGGGGTGATGAGCAGTTCTTC.

The chain employs TRBV28 and TRBJ2-7; 7 bases map to TRBD2. Germline V gene data show CDR1 as MDHEN and CDR2 as SYDVKM. J was trimmed by 1 base and V by 6 bases; bases with no gene match: 9. The CDR3 is made up of 15 amino acids. This CDR3 is CASSLLAETSYEQYF. The CDR3 coding sequence is TGTGCCAGCAGCCTTCTAGCGGAGACTTCCTACGAGCAGTACTTC.

V is TRBV5-5 and J is TRBJ1-2, with TRBD1 as a possible D gene (6 bases). Germline V gene data show CDR1 as SGHKS and CDR2 as YYEKEE (reference sequence). The CDR3 totals 15 residues. The V end lost 0 bases, the J end lost 2 bases, and 11 bases lay between the germline ends. CDR3: CASSLGAGTNYGYTF. CDR3 sequence (DNA): TGTGCCAGCAGCTTGGGTGCAGGGACAAACTATGGCTACACCTTC. The entire variable domain, with the rest obtained from reference TRBV5-5 and TRBJ1-2, is as follows: DAGVTQSPTHLIKTRGQQVTLRCSPISGHKSVSWYQQVLGQGPQFIFQYYEKEERGRGNFPDRFSARQFPNYSSELNVNALLLGDSALYLCASSLGAGTNYGYTFGSGTRLTVV.

CDR3 coding DNA: TGTGCCAGCAGTCCCACGCCCGGGGAGCTGTTTTTT. Its translation is CASSPTPGELFF. The rearrangement uses TRBV2 and TRBJ2-2; no definite D call. CDR1 is SNHLY, CDR2 FYNNEI, per germline. Trimming shortened V by 5 bases and J by 6 bases, and 7 bases separated the two germline ends. The CDR3 is made up of 12 amino acids.